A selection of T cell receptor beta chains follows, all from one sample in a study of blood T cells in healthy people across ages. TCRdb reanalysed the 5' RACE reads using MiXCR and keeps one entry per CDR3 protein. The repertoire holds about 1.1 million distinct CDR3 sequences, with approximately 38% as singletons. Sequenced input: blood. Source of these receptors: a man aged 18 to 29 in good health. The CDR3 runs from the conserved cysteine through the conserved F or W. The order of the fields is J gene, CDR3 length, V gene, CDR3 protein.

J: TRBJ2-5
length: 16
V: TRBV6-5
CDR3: CASSFTTGGNYNEQYF

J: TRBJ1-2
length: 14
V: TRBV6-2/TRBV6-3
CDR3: CASSYRAGIDGYTF

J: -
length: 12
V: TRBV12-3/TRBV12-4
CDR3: CASSLGAHEQYF

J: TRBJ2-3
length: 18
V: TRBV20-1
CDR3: CSARGDASGGSSTDTQYF

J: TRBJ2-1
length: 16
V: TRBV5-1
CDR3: CATTLTKRGSYNEQFF

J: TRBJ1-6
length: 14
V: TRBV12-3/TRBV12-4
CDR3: CASSFQANNSPLHF

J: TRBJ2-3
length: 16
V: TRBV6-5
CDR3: CASSFTRRADTDTQYF

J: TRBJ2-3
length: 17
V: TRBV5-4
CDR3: CASSIAPGQGTLDTQYF

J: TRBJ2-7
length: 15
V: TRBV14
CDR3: CASSPTGLRSYEQYF

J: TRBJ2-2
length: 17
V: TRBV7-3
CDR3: CASSPAIRPLNTGELFF

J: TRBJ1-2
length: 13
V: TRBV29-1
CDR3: CSVAEGPNYGYTF

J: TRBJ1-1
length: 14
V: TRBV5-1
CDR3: CASSAGQPGTEAFF

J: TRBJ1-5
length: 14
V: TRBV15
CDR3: CATSRKGSNQPQHF

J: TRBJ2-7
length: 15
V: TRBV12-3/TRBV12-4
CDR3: CASSLATPGLYEQYF

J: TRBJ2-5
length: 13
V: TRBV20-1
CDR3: CSARVQGGETQYF

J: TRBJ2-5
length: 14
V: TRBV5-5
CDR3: CASSPQRFQETQYF

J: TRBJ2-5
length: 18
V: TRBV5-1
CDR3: CASSIYPFMTGVAETQYF

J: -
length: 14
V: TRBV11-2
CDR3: CASTGGGKYNEQYF

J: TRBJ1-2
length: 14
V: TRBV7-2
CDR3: CASSQSREAYGYTF

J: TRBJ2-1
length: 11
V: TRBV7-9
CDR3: CASSQTGEQFF

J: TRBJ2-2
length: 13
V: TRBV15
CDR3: CATSTSYTGELFF

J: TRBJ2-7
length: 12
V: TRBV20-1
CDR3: CSAPGDSYEQYF

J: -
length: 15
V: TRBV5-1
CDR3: CASSRGQHAYNEQYF

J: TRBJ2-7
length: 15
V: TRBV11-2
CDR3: CASSFPGISSYEQYF

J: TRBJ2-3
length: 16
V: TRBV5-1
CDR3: CASGTDGTTGTDTQYF

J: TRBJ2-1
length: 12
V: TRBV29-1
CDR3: CSVPWGYNEQFF

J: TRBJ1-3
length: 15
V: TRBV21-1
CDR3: CASSKQQGSGNTIYF

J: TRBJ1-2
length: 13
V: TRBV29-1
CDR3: CSALTRADYGYTF